This T cell receptor beta chain is from a study of T-cell reconstitution after alpha-beta-depleted transplantation in children. About this clonotype itself: No antigen is known for it.

The authors prepared the TCRbeta library with unique molecular identifiers. TCRdb re-called the PCR reads with MiXCR, one entry per CDR3 protein. The sample includes 450,000 to 700,000 distinct CDR3 sequences, approximately 30% of them seen just once. Study-level findings and limits: It was surviving recipient T cells and thymic progenitors that gave some patients high TCRbeta diversity at day 60. Newly produced T cells mostly provided counts and TCRbeta diversity after one year, as hyperexpanded clones declined. Alpha-beta T cells about two months after transplant reportedly derived from several hundred expanded graft clones.

CDR1 and CDR2 from the germline V gene are LGHDT and YNNKEL (reference sequence). The CDR3 totals 16 residues. The trim removed 8 bases at V and 8 bases at J, leaving 16 bases unmatched. The clonotype was recovered from a boy under two years old with Wiskott-Aldrich syndrome, due to receive a stem cell transplant. The chain recombines TRBV3-1 with TRBJ2-1, with 9 bases identical to TRBD1. Material: PBMCs, obtained before TCRalphabeta/CD19-depleted stem cell transplant. The CDR3 loop reads CASCSRIQGARHEQFF. Written as DNA, the CDR3 is TGTGCCAGCTGTTCCCGGATACAGGGGGCTAGGCATGAGCAGTTCTTC.